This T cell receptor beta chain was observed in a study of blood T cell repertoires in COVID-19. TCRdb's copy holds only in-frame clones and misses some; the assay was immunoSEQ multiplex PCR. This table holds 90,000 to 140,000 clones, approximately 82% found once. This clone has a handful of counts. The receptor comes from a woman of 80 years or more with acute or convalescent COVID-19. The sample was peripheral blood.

In DNA form, the CDR3 reads TGTGCCAGCAGTGTACTTCCGGGACAGGGGGCTGGTGGCTACACCTTC. Protein sequence: CASSVLPGQGAGGYTF. The chain employs TRBV6-1 and TRBJ1-2; TRBD1 agrees at 12 bases. Trimming removed 4 bases from V and 7 bases from J; junction bases left unmatched: 10. CDR1 MNHNS and CDR2 SASEGT come from the germline V gene. CDR3 length: 16 residues.